One T cell receptor beta chain is described in this entry. Its matching antigen is unknown. This specimen belongs to a study of long-term antiretroviral therapy in people with HIV. Study observations and caveats: For ART adherence, viral resistance and therapy changes, no data were available.

Sequencing used immunoSEQ v3.0 at survey level. Here immunoSEQ multiplex PCR was the method, and the copy in TCRdb shows in-frame clones only, minus some. Here the sample spans about 25,000 clones, 70% to 90% being singletons. The ends lost 6 bases at V and 2 bases at J; junction bases unmatched: 4. Germline V gene sequence: CDR1 MRHNA, CDR2 SNTAGT. There are 15 residues in the CDR3. The V gene is TRBV6-4, the J gene TRBJ2-1; TRBD2 aligns across 10 bases. The sample consisted of unsorted PBMCs, taken 1.2 years after starting antiretroviral therapy. This receptor was obtained from a man aged 45-65 years with HIV. Here the CDR3 reads CASSPLAGAYNEQFF. Here the CDR3 DNA reads TGTGCCAGCAGCCCTCTAGCGGGGGCCTACAATGAGCAGTTCTTC.